The 27 T cell receptor beta chains below all came from one sample that was sequenced in a study of T-cell reconstitution after alpha-beta-depleted transplantation in children (TCRdb year 2016). To prepare the library, PCR was applied. Reads for this sample came from an Illumina HiSeq 2500. TCR libraries were prepared with molecular barcoding, using unique molecular identifiers to normalize TCRbeta repertoire quantification. The public reads were reanalyzed by TCRdb: fastp trimming at Q25, MiXCR alignment, in-frame beta chains only. Each entry merges the rows of one CDR3 protein and shows their most common DNA and genes. The sample table records roughly 300,000 distinct CDR3 sequences; 11% of these occur just once. The ten most abundant clones make up about a quarter of the sample. The sample's treatment or condition label, in plain terms: allogeneic hematopoietic cell transplantation with graft depleted of TCRalphabeta T cells and CD19 B cells.

The sample in question was peripheral blood, obtained 180 days after TCRalphabeta/CD19-depleted stem cell transplant. Receptors originate from a male patient aged 2 to 9 who had a stem cell transplant for chronic granulomatous disease, so the T cells may come from the graft donor.

In this sample, this clonotype turned up many times. The chain uses TRBV28 and TRBJ1-5; D perhaps matches TRBD1 (6 bases). The V end lost 6 bases, the J end lost 2 bases, and 14 bases lay between the germline ends. Germline values: CDR1 MDHEN, CDR2 SYDVKM. This CDR3 is 15 amino acids long. This chain's CDR3 is CASRNTGPGNQPQHF. CDR3 sequence (DNA): TGTGCCAGCAGAAACACAGGGCCCGGCAATCAGCCCCAGCATTTT.

This clonotype showed up just a few times. The chain has TRBV20-1 and TRBJ2-5; weak D call: TRBD1 (6 bases). Trimming cost V 3 bases and J 0 bases, with 14 bases left between them. This CDR3 region has 15 residues. The germline gives CDR1 DFQATT, CDR2 SNEGSKA (reference sequence). CDR3 DNA: TGCAGTGCTAGGGTGGGGGCGCGGTACCAAGAGACCCAGTACTTC. Translation: CSARVGARYQETQYF.

This clonotype was observed at least ten times. This chain connects TRBV5-1 to TRBJ2-7, with 8 bases matching TRBD2. CDR1 is SGHRS, CDR2 YFSETQ, per germline. Losses at the gene ends were 1 base for V and 4 bases for J; bases not matched to a gene: 7. The CDR3 spans 15 residues. This CDR3 is CASSLSIAGLYEQYF. The CDR3, as DNA: TGCGCCAGCAGCTTGTCGATAGCGGGATTATACGAGCAGTACTTC.

This clonotype was counted many times. The genes are TRBV20-1 and TRBJ1-1, with a possible D match to TRBD1 (5 bases). The CDR3 spans 16 residues. Germline loops: CDR1 DFQATT, CDR2 SNEGSKA (reference sequence). The ends were cut back, 2 bases at V and 3 bases at J, with 19 bases in the middle. Here the CDR3 DNA reads TGCAGTGCTAGAAGTCCGTGGGACCCGGAGTACACTGAAGCTTTCTTT. Its protein product is CSARSPWDPEYTEAFF.

This rearrangement joins TRBV20-1 to TRBJ2-3; D is undetermined. Germline CDR1 reads DFQATT; CDR2 reads SNEGSKA (reference sequence). The V and J ends lost 1 base and 4 bases respectively, with 9 bases between them. This CDR3 region has 13 residues. The CDR3 region has the DNA TGCAGTGCTAGAGCCCCCCGTCCAGATACGCAGTATTTT. Its protein is CSARAPRPDTQYF.

As regards this clonotype: This may stem from a read error, because a much larger clone lies one nucleotide away. The chain is built from TRBV20-1 and TRBJ2-1; unclear D gene. The CDR3 is made up of 13 amino acids. Trimming pared 7 bases from V and 4 bases from J, leaving 14 bases between. Germline CDR1 DFQATT, CDR2 SNEGSKA (reference sequence). The CDR3 spells CSVDFQLYNEQFF. The CDR3 bases are TGCAGTGTTGACTTTCAACTTTACAATGAGCAGTTCTTC.

This clonotype has a count of ten or more. This chain links TRBV7-2 with TRBJ2-7, with 9 bases aligning to TRBD1. The length of the CDR3 is 16 residues. The V and J ends lost 5 bases and 7 bases, in that order; junction bases with no gene match: 15. The V gene's germline CDR1 is SGHTA and CDR2 FQGNSA. The CDR3, as DNA: TGTGCCAGCAGCGTAGGGCCCGGGACAGGGACAGGAGAGCAGTACTTC. It translates to CASSVGPGTGTGEQYF.

This clonotype was recorded once. The chain combines TRBV24-1 with TRBJ1-2, with 7 bases that match TRBD1. Germline CDR1 reads KGHDR; CDR2 reads SFDVKD. The CDR3 totals 17 residues. Trimming removed 1 base from V and 6 bases from J; junction bases left unmatched: 13. The DNA of the CDR3 is TGTGCCACCAGTGATTTTCAACCAGACAGGGTTGAGCATGGCTACACCTTC. This codes for CATSDFQPDRVEHGYTF.

This clonotype was detected many times. This chain uses TRBV11-1 with TRBJ2-4; 8 bases map to TRBD2. CDR1 is SGHAT, CDR2 FQDESV, per germline (reference sequence). The CDR3 is 15 amino acids. V lost 5 bases to trimming and J lost 1 base; unmatched junction nucleotides: 4. CDR3 in amino acids: CASSLTGGAKNIQYF. In DNA, the CDR3 is TGTGCCAGCAGCCTCACGGGGGGGGCCAAAAACATTCAGTACTTC.

This clonotype was seen repeatedly, ten times or more. CDR3 DNA sequence: TGTGCCAGCACCCCTCTCGGGTTTAGCACAGATACGCAGTATTTT. It yields the protein CASTPLGFSTDTQYF. The J gene is TRBJ2-3, the V gene TRBV12-3 or TRBV12-4; D not certain. V dropped 7 bases and J dropped 0 bases, with 14 bases sitting between them. The CDR3 consists of 15 residues.

This clonotype was detected ten times or more. This sequence joins TRBV20-1 and TRBJ1-1; D possibly corresponds to TRBD1 (5 bases). CDR3 size: 12 residues. Trimming removed 5 bases at V and 3 bases at J, with 10 bases between. The V gene's germline CDR1 is DFQATT and CDR2 SNEGSKA (reference sequence). The CDR3 DNA sequence: TGCAGTGCTGTACAGGATCACACTGAAGCTTTCTTT. Translated, it gives CSAVQDHTEAFF.

This clonotype was seen many times. V and J are TRBV20-1 and TRBJ2-2, with D perhaps TRBD1 or TRBD2 (5 bases each). Trimming cost V 3 bases and J 1 base, with 12 bases left between them. The germline CDR1 and CDR2 sequences are DFQATT and SNEGSKA (reference sequence). The CDR3 consists of 15 residues. The CDR3 DNA reads TGCAGTGCTAGGGCCGGGACGGTGAACACCGGGGAGCTGTTTTTT. This encodes CSARAGTVNTGELFF.

The chain links TRBV28 to TRBJ1-5, with 7 bases identical to TRBD1. Germline loops: CDR1 MDHEN, CDR2 SYDVKM. Unmatched junction bases numbered 5, after V lost 2 bases and J lost 4 bases. This CDR3 region has 15 residues. CDR3: CASSLPDRVNQPQHF. The CDR3 region has the DNA TGTGCCAGCAGTTTACCCGACAGGGTTAATCAGCCCCAGCATTTT.

This clonotype was observed many times. The rearrangement links TRBV20-1 to TRBJ1-1; unclear D gene. The CDR3 covers 14 residues. Germline CDR1 is DFQATT and CDR2 is SNEGSKA (reference sequence). With 7 bases removed from V and 1 base from J, the gap between germline ends came to 16 bases. CDR3 sequence: CSGIRRASNTEAFF. The DNA for the CDR3 is TGCAGTGGCATAAGGCGAGCGTCGAACACTGAAGCTTTCTTT.

This clonotype was seen more than once but under ten times. The chain couples TRBV28 to TRBJ1-4, with D tentatively TRBD1 (6 bases). This CDR3 is built from 14 residues. CDR1 and CDR2 from the germline V gene are MDHEN and SYDVKM. V dropped 7 bases and J dropped 5 bases, with 14 bases sitting between them. The DNA for the CDR3 is TGTGCCAGCACCCACGGGACACCCAATGAAAAACTGTTTTTT. It encodes CASTHGTPNEKLFF.

This clonotype has just a few counts. The rearrangement links TRBV19 to TRBJ2-1; 8 bases line up with TRBD2. Per germline, CDR1 LNHDA and CDR2 SQIVND (reference sequence). The CDR3 spans 15 residues. The trim removed 1 base at V and 10 bases at J, leaving 9 bases unmatched. The CDR3 region is CASSIAAGGSMEQFF. Here the CDR3 DNA reads TGTGCCAGTAGTATAGCGGCGGGGGGCTCTATGGAGCAGTTCTTC.

The table lists this clonotype with many counts. The chain links TRBV20-1 to TRBJ2-3; 8 bases align to TRBD1. CDR3 size: 15 residues. The trim removed 0 bases at V and 4 bases at J, leaving 6 bases unmatched. CDR1 and CDR2 (germline): DFQATT, SNEGSKA (reference sequence). As DNA, the CDR3 is TGCAGTGCTAGAGATCGCGACAGGGGTTCAGATACGCAGTATTTT. It specifies CSARDRDRGSDTQYF.

This clonotype appeared many times. This chain's CDR3 is CAWSGQGYEQYF. DNA for the CDR3: TGTGCCTGGAGTGGACAGGGCTACGAGCAGTACTTC. The chain recombines TRBV30 with TRBJ2-7; 7 nucleotides agree with TRBD1. CDR1 is GTSNPN and CDR2 is SVGIG in the germline V gene (reference sequence). The CDR3 is 12 amino acids. V lost 1 base and J lost 3; bases outside the gene matches: 0.

A word on this clonotype: A much larger clone is a single base away; this may be a read error. The V and J genes are TRBV7-2 and TRBJ1-4, with D tentatively TRBD1 (5 bases). Germline CDR1 is SGHTA and CDR2 is FQGNSA. The CDR3 length is 15 residues. DNA for the CDR3: TGTGCCAGCAGCTTATTAAGGGGAACTAATGAAAAACTGTCTTTT. It encodes CASSLLRGTNEKLSF.

This clonotype was found many times. The gene calls are TRBV28 and TRBJ2-3; 9 bases agree with TRBD1. V lost 6 bases, J lost 3 bases, and 4 bases stayed unmatched. The CDR3 extends over 14 amino acids. Germline CDR1 reads MDHEN; CDR2 reads SYDVKM. CDR3 sequence (DNA): TGTGCCAGCAGCACAGGGGGCGTAACAGATACGCAGTATTTT. Protein product: CASSTGGVTDTQYF.

This clonotype was recorded many times. The J gene is TRBJ1-2, the V gene TRBV12-3 or TRBV12-4, with D possibly matching TRBD1 (6 bases). The V end was cut by 4 bases, the J end by 8 bases, with 17 bases between. The CDR3 runs 14 residues. This CDR3 is CASSSARGGSGYTF. The CDR3 DNA sequence: TGTGCCAGCAGTTCGGCCAGGGGTGGTTCCGGCTACACCTTC.

At least ten counts were recorded for this clonotype. This chain uses TRBV29-1 with TRBJ1-2; perhaps TRBD1 as D (6 bases). Germline V gene lookup returns CDR1 SQVTM and CDR2 ANQGSEA. V was pared by 4 bases and J by 4 bases, with 16 bases between. The CDR3 spans 14 residues. The CDR3 bases are TGCAGCGTTGGGGGGGCAGAACCATTCTATGGCTACACCTTC. This encodes CSVGGAEPFYGYTF. Together with reference TRBV29-1 and TRBJ1-2, the CDR3 gives the full variable domain: SAVISQKPSRDICQRGTSLTIQCQVDSQVTMMFWYRQQPGQSLTLIATANQGSEATYESGFVIDKFPISRPNLTFSTLTVSNMSPEDSSIYLCSVGGAEPFYGYTFGSGTRLTVV.

The rearrangement joins TRBV19 to TRBJ2-3; D is unclear. Gene TRBJ1-5 matches the end of the DNA better, so the J call may be wrong. CDR1 is LNHDA, CDR2 SQIVND, per germline (reference sequence). The CDR3 covers 13 residues. CDR3 nucleotide sequence: TGTGCCAGTAGACCGCAGCCTTCAGATACGCAGCATTTT. It specifies CASRPQPSDTQHF.

A note on this clonotype: A much more abundant neighbour one base away suggests this may be a read error. The V and J genes are TRBV11-2 and TRBJ2-3; D perhaps matches TRBD2 (5 bases). Germline lookup yields CDR1 SGHAT and CDR2 FQNNGV. The CDR3 is 15 amino acids. The CDR3 loop reads CANSLVGGFTDTQYF. The CDR3 nucleotides read TGTGCCAACAGCTTAGTGGGCGGGTTCACAGATACGCAGTATTTT.

This clonotype is categorized as medium-sized. J is TRBJ2-1 and V is TRBV6-2 or TRBV6-3; a weak D match, TRBD1 (6 bases). The CDR3 has 12 amino acids. V was pared by 9 bases and J by 9 bases, with 15 bases between. Germline V CDR1 and CDR2: MNHEY, SVGEGT. CDR3 residues: CASFQGISEQFF. Here the CDR3 DNA reads TGTGCCAGTTTCCAGGGGATTAGTGAGCAGTTCTTC.

The sample holds many counts of this clonotype. The chain carries TRBV4-2 and TRBJ2-7, with D possibly matching TRBD2 (5 bases). Trimming cost V 0 bases and J 1 base, with 13 bases left between them. The germline V gene encodes CDR1 LGHNA and CDR2 YNFKEQ. The CDR3 has 16 residues. CDR3 protein: CASSQEYGGHSYEQYF. The CDR3 region has the DNA TGTGCCAGCAGCCAAGAATATGGCGGGCATTCCTACGAGCAGTACTTC.

This clonotype was picked up many times. The junction departs from the called germline gene at one end, perhaps through a read error. V gene TRBV4-1 combines with J gene TRBJ2-2, with TRBD1 identical over 11 bases. Germline-derived CDR1 and CDR2 are MGHRA and YSYEKL. The CDR3 totals 17 residues. The chain's CDR3 is CASSRDRGNTNTGELFF. The CDR3 DNA is TGCGCCAGCAGTCGGGACAGGGGGAACACGAATACCGGGGAGCTGTTTTTT.